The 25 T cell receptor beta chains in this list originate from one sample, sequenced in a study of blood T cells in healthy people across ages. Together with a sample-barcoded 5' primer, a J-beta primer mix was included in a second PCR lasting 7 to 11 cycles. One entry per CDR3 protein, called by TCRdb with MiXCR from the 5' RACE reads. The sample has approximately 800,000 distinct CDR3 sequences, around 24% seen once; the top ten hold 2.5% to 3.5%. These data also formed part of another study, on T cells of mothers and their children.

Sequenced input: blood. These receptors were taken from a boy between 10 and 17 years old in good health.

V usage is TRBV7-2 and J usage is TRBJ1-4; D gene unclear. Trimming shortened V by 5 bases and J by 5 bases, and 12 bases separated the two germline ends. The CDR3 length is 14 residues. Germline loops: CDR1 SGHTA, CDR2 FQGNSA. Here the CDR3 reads CASSPRTVNEKLFF. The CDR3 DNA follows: TGTGCCAGCAGCCCCCGGACGGTCAATGAAAAACTGTTTTTT.

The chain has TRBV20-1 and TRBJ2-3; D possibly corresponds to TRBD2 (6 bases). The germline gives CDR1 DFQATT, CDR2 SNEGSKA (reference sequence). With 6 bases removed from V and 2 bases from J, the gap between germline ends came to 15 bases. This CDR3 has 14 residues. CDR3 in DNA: TGCAGTGCCACCCGGGACTCCCACACAGATACGCAGTATTTT. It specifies CSATRDSHTDTQYF.

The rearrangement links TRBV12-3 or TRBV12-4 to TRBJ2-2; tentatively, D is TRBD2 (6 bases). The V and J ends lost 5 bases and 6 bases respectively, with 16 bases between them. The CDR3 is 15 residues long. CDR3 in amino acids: CASSLSGSNPGELFF. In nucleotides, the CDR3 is TGTGCCAGCAGTCTCTCCGGGAGTAACCCCGGGGAGCTGTTTTTT.

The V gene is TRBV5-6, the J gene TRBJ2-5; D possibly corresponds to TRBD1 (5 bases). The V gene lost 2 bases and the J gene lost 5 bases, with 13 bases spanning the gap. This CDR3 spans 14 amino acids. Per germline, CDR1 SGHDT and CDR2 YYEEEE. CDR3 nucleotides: TGTGCCAGCAGCTTTCAGCAGGGATCGGAGACCCAGTACTTC. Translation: CASSFQQGSETQYF. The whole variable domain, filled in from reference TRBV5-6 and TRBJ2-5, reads DAGVTQSPTHLIKTRGQQVTLRCSPKSGHDTVSWYQQALGQGPQFIFQYYEEEERQRGNFPDRFSGHQFPNYSSELNVNALLLGDSALYLCASSFQQGSETQYFGPGTRLLVL.

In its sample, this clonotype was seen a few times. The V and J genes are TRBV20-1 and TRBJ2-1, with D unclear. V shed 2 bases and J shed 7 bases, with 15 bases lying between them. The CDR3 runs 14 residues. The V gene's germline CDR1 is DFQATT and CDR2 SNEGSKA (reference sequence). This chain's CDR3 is CSARSQLGSNEQFF. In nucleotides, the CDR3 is TGCAGTGCTAGATCCCAGCTAGGGTCGAATGAGCAGTTCTTC.

The CDR3 region has the DNA TGCAGCGTTGAAGACCCGGCCTCGGCAGACATGTCCGTAACTAATGGCTACACCTTC. It translates to CSVEDPASADMSVTNGYTF. The chain is built from TRBV29-1 and TRBJ1-2; no clear D. Germline V gene data show CDR1 as SQVTM and CDR2 as ANQGSEA. V was clipped by 0 bases and J by 6 bases, with 29 bases between them. There are 19 residues in the CDR3. Full variable domain (outside the CDR3, taken from reference TRBV29-1 and TRBJ1-2): SAVISQKPSRDICQRGTSLTIQCQVDSQVTMMFWYRQQPGQSLTLIATANQGSEATYESGFVIDKFPISRPNLTFSTLTVSNMSPEDSSIYLCSVEDPASADMSVTNGYTFGSGTRLTVV.

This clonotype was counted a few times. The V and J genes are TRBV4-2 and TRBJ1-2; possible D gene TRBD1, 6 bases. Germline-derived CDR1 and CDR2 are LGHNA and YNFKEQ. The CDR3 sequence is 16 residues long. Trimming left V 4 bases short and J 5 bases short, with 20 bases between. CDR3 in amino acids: CASSPLLGRGEYGYTF. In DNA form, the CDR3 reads TGTGCCAGCAGCCCTCTCCTTGGCAGGGGCGAGTATGGCTACACCTTC.

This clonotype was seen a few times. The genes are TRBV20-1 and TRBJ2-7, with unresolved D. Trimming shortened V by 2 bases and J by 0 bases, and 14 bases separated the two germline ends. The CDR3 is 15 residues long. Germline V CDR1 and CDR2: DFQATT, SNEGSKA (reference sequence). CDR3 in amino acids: CSARLGQLSSYEQYF. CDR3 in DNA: TGCAGTGCTAGACTTGGGCAACTGAGCTCCTACGAGCAGTACTTC.

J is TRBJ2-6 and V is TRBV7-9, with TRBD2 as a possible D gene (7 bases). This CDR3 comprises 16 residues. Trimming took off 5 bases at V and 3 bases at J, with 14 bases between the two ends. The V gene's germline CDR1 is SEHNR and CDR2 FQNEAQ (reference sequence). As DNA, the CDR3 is TGTGCCAGCAGCCCGACAGGCGGGGGTGGGGCCAACGTCCTGACTTTC. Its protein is CASSPTGGGGANVLTF.

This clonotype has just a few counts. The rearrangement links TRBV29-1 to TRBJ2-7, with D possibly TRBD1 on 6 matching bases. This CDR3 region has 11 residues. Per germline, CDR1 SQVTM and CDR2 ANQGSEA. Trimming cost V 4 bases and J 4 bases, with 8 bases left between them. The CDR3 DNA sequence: TGCAGCGTTGGCAGGGGTTACGAGCAGTACTTC. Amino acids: CSVGRGYEQYF.

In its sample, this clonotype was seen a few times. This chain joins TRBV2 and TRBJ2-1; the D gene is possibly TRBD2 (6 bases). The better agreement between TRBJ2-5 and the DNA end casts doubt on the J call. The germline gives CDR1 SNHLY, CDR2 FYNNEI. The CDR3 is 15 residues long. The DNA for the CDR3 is TGTGCCAGCCGAACCGGGGGAACCATGGAAGAGACCCAGTACTTC. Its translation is CASRTGGTMEETQYF.

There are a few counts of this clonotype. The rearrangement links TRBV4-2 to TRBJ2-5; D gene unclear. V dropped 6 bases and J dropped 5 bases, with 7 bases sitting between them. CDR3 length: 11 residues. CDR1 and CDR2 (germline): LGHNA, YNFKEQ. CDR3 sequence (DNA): TGTGCCAGCAGGCAGGCGGAGACCCAGTACTTC. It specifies CASRQAETQYF.

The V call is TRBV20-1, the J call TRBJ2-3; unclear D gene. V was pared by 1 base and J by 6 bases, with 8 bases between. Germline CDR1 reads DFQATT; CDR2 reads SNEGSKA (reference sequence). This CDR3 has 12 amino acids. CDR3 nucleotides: TGCAGTGCTAGAGCATACGGGGATACGCAGTATTTT. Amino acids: CSARAYGDTQYF.

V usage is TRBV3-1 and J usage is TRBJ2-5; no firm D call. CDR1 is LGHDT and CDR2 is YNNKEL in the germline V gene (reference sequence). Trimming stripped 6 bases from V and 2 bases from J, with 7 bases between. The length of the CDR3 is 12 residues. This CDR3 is CASRTRQETQYF. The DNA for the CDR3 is TGTGCCAGCAGGACCCGTCAAGAGACCCAGTACTTC.

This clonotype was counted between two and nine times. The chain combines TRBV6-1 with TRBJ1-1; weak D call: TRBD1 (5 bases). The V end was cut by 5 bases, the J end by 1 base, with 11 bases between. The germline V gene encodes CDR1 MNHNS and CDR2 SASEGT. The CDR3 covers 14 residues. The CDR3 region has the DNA TGTGCCAGCAGTCGGGACCTCCAGAACACTGAAGCTTTCTTT. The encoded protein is CASSRDLQNTEAFF.

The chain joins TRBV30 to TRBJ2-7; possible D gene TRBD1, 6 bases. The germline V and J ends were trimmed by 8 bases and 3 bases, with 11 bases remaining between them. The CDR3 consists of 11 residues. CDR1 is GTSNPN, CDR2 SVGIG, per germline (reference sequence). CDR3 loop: CAHGQNYEQYF. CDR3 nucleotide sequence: TGTGCCCATGGACAGAACTACGAGCAGTACTTC.

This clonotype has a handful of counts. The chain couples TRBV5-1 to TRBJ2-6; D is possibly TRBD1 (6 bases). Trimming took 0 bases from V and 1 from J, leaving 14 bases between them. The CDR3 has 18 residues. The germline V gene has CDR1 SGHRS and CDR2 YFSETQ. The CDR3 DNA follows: TGCGCCAGCAGCTTGGCACCAGGGGTCCGATCTGGGGCCAACGTCCTGACTTTC. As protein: CASSLAPGVRSGANVLTF.

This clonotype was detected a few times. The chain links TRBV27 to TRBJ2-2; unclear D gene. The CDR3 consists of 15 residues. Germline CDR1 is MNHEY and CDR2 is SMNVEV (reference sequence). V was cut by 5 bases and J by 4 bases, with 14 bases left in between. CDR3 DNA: TGTGCCAGCAGTCCCGTAGTGGGCGCCACCGGGGAGCTGTTTTTT. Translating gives CASSPVVGATGELFF.

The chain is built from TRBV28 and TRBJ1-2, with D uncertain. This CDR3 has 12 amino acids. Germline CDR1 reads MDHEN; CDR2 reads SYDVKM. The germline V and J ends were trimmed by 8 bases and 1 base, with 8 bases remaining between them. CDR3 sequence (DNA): TGTGCCAGCGGTAACATTAACTATGGCTACACCTTC. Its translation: CASGNINYGYTF.

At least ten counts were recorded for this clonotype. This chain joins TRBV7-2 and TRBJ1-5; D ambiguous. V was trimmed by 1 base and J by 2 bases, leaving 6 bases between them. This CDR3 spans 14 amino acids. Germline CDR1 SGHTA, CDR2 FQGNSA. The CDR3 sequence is CASSLGGRNQPQHF. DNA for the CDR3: TGTGCCAGCAGCTTAGGAGGACGCAATCAGCCCCAGCATTTT.

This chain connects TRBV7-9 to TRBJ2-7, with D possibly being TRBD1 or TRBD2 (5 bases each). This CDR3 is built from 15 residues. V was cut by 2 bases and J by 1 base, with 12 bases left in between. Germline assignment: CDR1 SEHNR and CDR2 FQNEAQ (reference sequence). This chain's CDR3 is CASSLPGTLSYEQYF. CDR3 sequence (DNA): TGTGCCAGCAGCTTACCCGGGACCTTATCCTACGAGCAGTACTTC.

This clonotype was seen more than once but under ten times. This CDR3 is CASNSRGETGELFF. CDR3 nucleotides: TGTGCCAGCAATTCCAGGGGAGAAACCGGGGAGCTGTTTTTT. V usage is TRBV7-8 and J usage is TRBJ2-2; TRBD1 might be the D (6 bases). This CDR3 has 14 amino acids. The germline V and J ends were trimmed by 7 bases and 5 bases, with 14 bases remaining between them. Looked up from germline, CDR1 is SGHVS and CDR2 is FQNEAQ.

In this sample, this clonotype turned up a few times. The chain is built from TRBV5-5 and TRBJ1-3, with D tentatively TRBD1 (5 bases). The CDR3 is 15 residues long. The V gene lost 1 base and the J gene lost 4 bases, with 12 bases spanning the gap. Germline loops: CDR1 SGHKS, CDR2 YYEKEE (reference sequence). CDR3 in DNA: TGTGCCAGCAGCTTGCAGGGTTCTTGGGGAAACACCATATATTTT. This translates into CASSLQGSWGNTIYF.

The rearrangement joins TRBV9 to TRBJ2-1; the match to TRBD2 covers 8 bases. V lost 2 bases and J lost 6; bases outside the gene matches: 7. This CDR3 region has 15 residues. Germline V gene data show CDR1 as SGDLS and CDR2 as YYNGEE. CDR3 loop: CASSVHGLAVNEQFF. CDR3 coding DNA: TGTGCCAGCAGCGTTCATGGACTAGCCGTCAATGAGCAGTTCTTC.

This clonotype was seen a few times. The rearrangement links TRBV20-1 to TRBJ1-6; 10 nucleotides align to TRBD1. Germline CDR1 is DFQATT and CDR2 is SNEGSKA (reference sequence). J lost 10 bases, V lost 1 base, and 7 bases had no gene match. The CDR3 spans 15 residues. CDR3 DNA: TGCAGTGCTAGAGTGGGACAGGGGTGGGAGTCACCCCTCCACTTT. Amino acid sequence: CSARVGQGWESPLHF.